These T cell receptor beta chains were read from a single sample in a study of blood T cell repertoires in COVID-19. Clones were read by immunoSEQ multiplex PCR, and TCRdb kept only the in-frame ones, dropping some. The repertoire consists of about 160,000 clones, with approximately 92% occurring once and the leading ten covering roughly 4.5%. The source material was peripheral blood. The source is a woman in her forties or fifties with acute or convalescent COVID-19. Both conserved end residues are part of each CDR3. The order of the fields is D gene, clone size, V gene, J gene, CDR3 protein, CDR3 DNA. The D gene is left open where the match is weak. Size tells how often a clone was seen (once, few, many) or the class of an expanded clone, and some rows leave it out.

>TRBD2|few|TRBV10-2|TRBJ2-7
CASSELGGGSYEQYF
TGCGCCAGCAGTGAGTTGGGCGGGGGGAGCTACGAGCAGTACTTC
>TRBD2|-|TRBV5-1|TRBJ2-5
CASSWEGRAETQYF
TGCGCCAGCAGCTGGGAGGGCAGGGCAGAGACCCAGTACTTC
>-|-|TRBV10-1|TRBJ1-1
CASSEGLSNTEAFF
TGCGCCAGCAGTGAGGGGCTATCGAACACTGAAGCTTTCTTT
>TRBD2|-|TRBV9|TRBJ2-1
CASSSLAGSYNEQFF
TGTGCCAGCAGCTCATTAGCGGGTTCCTACAATGAGCAGTTCTTC
>TRBD1|few|TRBV3-1/TRBV3-2|TRBJ1-3
CASSPGTGVSGNTIYF
TGTGCCAGCAGCCCTGGCACAGGGGTCTCTGGAAACACCATATATTTT
>-|-|TRBV9|TRBJ2-2
CASSNTGQGTGELFF
TGTGCCAGCAGCAACACTGGGCAGGGCACCGGGGAGCTGTTTTTT
>-|-|TRBV28|TRBJ1-5
CASSLGGSNQPQHF
TGTGCCAGCAGTCTGGGGGGGAGCAATCAGCCCCAGCATTTT
>-|-|TRBV7-2|TRBJ1-5
CASSLTIIGNQPQHF
TGTGCCAGCAGCTTAACTATTATCGGGAATCAGCCCCAGCATTTT
>-|-|TRBV27|TRBJ1-6
CASSPGVGSPLHF
TGTGCCAGCAGTCCGGGGGTTGGTTCACCCCTCCACTTT
>TRBD2|-|TRBV19|TRBJ2-1
CASTFREGNEQFF
TGTGCCAGTACCTTCCGGGAGGGGAATGAGCAGTTCTTC
>-|-|TRBV30|TRBJ2-1
CAWSRGSRAGEQFF
TGTGCCTGGAGTCGGGGGTCTAGGGCTGGTGAGCAGTTCTTC
>-|-|TRBV2|TRBJ2-1
CASSEGQGSYNEQFF
TGTGCCAGCAGTGAGGGTCAGGGGTCCTACAATGAGCAGTTCTTC
>TRBD2|-|TRBV28|TRBJ2-1
CASSTPLGSGRLNEQFF
TGTGCCAGCAGTACTCCCCTAGGGAGCGGGAGGTTAAATGAGCAGTTCTTC
>TRBD1|-|TRBV6-5|TRBJ1-2
CASRLDRAVGYTF
TGTGCCAGCAGACTCGACAGGGCCGTGGGCTACACCTTC
>-|-|TRBV2|TRBJ2-5
CASTRGETQYF
TGTGCCAGCACCCGAGGGGAGACCCAGTACTTC
>-|-|TRBV25-1|TRBJ1-1
CASRWDSGEAFF
TGTGCCAGCAGGTGGGACTCCGGGGAGGCTTTCTTT
>TRBD1|-|TRBV6-6|TRBJ1-1
CASTRIRGRNTEAFF
TGTGCCAGCACAAGGATCAGGGGGCGGAACACTGAAGCTTTCTTT
>TRBD1|-|TRBV7-9|TRBJ2-7
CASSWGQGNYEQYF
TGTGCCAGCAGCTGGGGACAGGGAAACTACGAGCAGTACTTC
>-|-|TRBV7-2|TRBJ2-2
CASSSGHRTGELFF
TGTGCCAGCAGCTCGGGACATCGCACCGGGGAGCTGTTTTTT
>-|-|TRBV7-2|TRBJ1-3
CASSYGAGNTIYF
TGTGCCAGCAGCTACGGGGCTGGAAACACCATATATTTT
>TRBD1|-|TRBV30|TRBJ1-1
CAWSFGTGNTEAFF
TGTGCCTGGAGTTTTGGGACAGGAAACACTGAAGCTTTCTTT
>TRBD1|once|TRBV7-2|TRBJ1-1
CASSPGTGTEAFF
TGTGCCAGCAGCCCTGGGACAGGGACTGAAGCTTTCTTT
>-|-|TRBV9|TRBJ1-3
CASSVAGTGGNTIYF
TGTGCCAGCAGCGTAGCCGGGACTGGCGGAAACACCATATATTTT
>-|-|TRBV30|TRBJ1-6
CAWRGTGGDSPLHF
TGTGCCTGGAGGGGCACCGGAGGAGATTCACCCCTCCACTTT